These 28 T cell receptor beta chains came from one sample sequenced in a study of blood T cell repertoires in COVID-19. Libraries were prepared by immunoSEQ multiplex PCR; TCRdb keeps only in-frame clonotypes and omits some of them. The sample gives around 140,000 clones, 80% to 85% of which show up once; approximately 8.2% is in the top ten. The sequenced sample was peripheral blood. The receptors shown here come from a human donor in a cohort sampled during active COVID-19.

This chain joins TRBV6-6 and TRBJ2-7, with D perhaps TRBD1 (6 bases). In germline, CDR1 is MNHNY, CDR2 SVGAGI (reference sequence). The CDR3 runs to 14 residues. V lost 2 bases to trimming and J lost 2 bases, with 10 bases between them. CDR3 in DNA: TGTGCCAGCAGTTACGGGGACACCCCCTACGAGCAGTACTTC. As protein: CASSYGDTPYEQYF.

The chain couples TRBV19 to TRBJ1-2; 7 nucleotides match TRBD1. The V and J ends lost 3 bases and 4 bases, in that order; junction bases with no gene match: 11. The CDR3 contains 16 residues. CDR1 is LNHDA, CDR2 SQIVND, per germline (reference sequence). Written as DNA, the CDR3 is TGTGCCAGTAGTATGGGGATACCGGGACAGCGCTATGGCTACACCTTC. This encodes CASSMGIPGQRYGYTF.

The chain joins TRBV11-2 to TRBJ2-7; TRBD2 agrees at 7 bases. J lost 0 bases, V lost 5 bases, and 4 bases had no gene match. The CDR3 is 14 residues long. Per germline, CDR1 SGHAT and CDR2 FQNNGV. CDR3 DNA: TGTGCCAGCAGCCAGGGCGGGGGCTCCTACGAGCAGTACTTC. Its translation is CASSQGGGSYEQYF.

The CDR3 DNA reads as TGTGCCAGCAGTTCACCGGGACTAGCGGCCTACAATGAGCAGTTCTTC. It is translated as CASSSPGLAAYNEQFF. This rearrangement joins TRBV6-2 or TRBV6-3 to TRBJ2-1; TRBD2 aligns across 11 bases. V dropped 4 bases and J dropped 2; count of bases not matched to a gene: 4. The CDR3 loop spans 16 amino acids. CDR1 and CDR2 from the germline V gene are MNHEY and SVGEGT.

The V call is TRBV19, the J call TRBJ1-4, with TRBD1 matching over 7 bases. The CDR3 covers 15 residues. With V trimmed by 6 bases and J by 0 bases, 4 bases remained unmatched. The germline V gene has CDR1 LNHDA and CDR2 SQIVND (reference sequence). For the CDR3, the DNA is TGTGCCAGTAGCACAGGGGTTGCAACTAATGAAAAACTGTTTTTT. Protein product: CASSTGVATNEKLFF.

The chain's CDR3 is CASSQEDRGREGYTF. The CDR3 DNA follows: TGCGCCAGCAGCCAAGAGGATCGAGGAAGGGAGGGCTACACCTTC. The J gene is TRBJ1-2, the V gene TRBV4-3, with D unresolved. This CDR3 contains 15 residues. Per germline, CDR1 LGHNA and CDR2 YSLEER. The germline V and J ends were trimmed by 0 bases and 8 bases, with 16 bases remaining between them.

The gene calls are TRBV19 and TRBJ1-1; TRBD1 agrees at 9 bases. Trimming took 8 bases from V and 3 from J; bases not matched to a gene: 7. Germline CDR1 and CDR2: LNHDA and SQIVND (reference sequence). This CDR3 has 14 amino acids. For the CDR3, the DNA is TGTGCCAGTGGCAGGGACAGGGCCTACACTGAAGCTTTCTTT. Translation gives CASGRDRAYTEAFF.

The J gene is TRBJ2-7, the V gene TRBV28, with 8 nucleotides matching TRBD2. The CDR3 has 14 residues. Germline-derived CDR1 and CDR2 are MDHEN and SYDVKM. After removal of 2 bases from V and 0 bases from J, the junction contained 0 bases not matched to a gene. This chain's CDR3 is CASSLAGGSYEQYF. The CDR3 bases are TGTGCCAGCAGTTTAGCGGGAGGCTCCTACGAGCAGTACTTC.

This clone was detected only a few times. V is TRBV7-2 and J is TRBJ1-1; TRBD1 is a possible D gene (6 bases). V lost 4 bases to trimming and J lost 6 bases, with 12 bases between them. Germline-derived CDR1 and CDR2 are SGHTA and FQGNSA. The CDR3 runs 13 residues. CDR3 amino acids: CASSSQGWSEAFF. CDR3 DNA: TGTGCCAGCAGCTCACAGGGTTGGTCTGAAGCTTTCTTT.

The chain uses TRBV4-1 and TRBJ2-1, with 8 bases identical to TRBD2. V was clipped by 0 bases and J by 0 bases; unmatched bases: 1. Per germline, CDR1 MGHRA and CDR2 YSYEKL. The CDR3 sequence is 16 residues long. The CDR3 DNA reads as TGCGCCAGCAGCCAAGAACTAGCGGTCTCCTACAATGAGCAGTTCTTC. Protein: CASSQELAVSYNEQFF.

The chain uses TRBV7-6 and TRBJ2-1, with D possibly matching TRBD2 (6 bases). Trimming shortened V by 4 bases and J by 5 bases, and 18 bases separated the two germline ends. Germline CDR1 and CDR2: SGHVS and FNYEAQ. The CDR3 covers 16 residues. CDR3 sequence reads: CASSSQGGGGNNEQFF. The CDR3 coding sequence is TGTGCCAGCAGCTCCCAGGGAGGAGGAGGAAACAATGAGCAGTTCTTC.

This clone was detected only a few times. This rearrangement joins TRBV5-1 to TRBJ2-1; 7 positions agree with TRBD2. V shed 7 bases and J 3 bases; nucleotides not matched to a gene: 4. CDR1 is SGHRS and CDR2 is YFSETQ in the germline V gene. The CDR3 is 13 amino acids. The CDR3 region has the DNA TGCGCCAGCCAGCGGGATAACTACAATGAGCAGTTCTTC. Translating gives CASQRDNYNEQFF.

The chain links TRBV14 to TRBJ2-7; 11 bases match TRBD2. The trim removed 2 bases at V and 5 bases at J, leaving 5 bases unmatched. CDR3 length equals 15 residues. Germline CDR1 and CDR2: SGHDN and FVKESK. CDR3 in amino acids: CASSQTSGSHDEQYF. DNA for the CDR3: TGTGCCAGCAGCCAAACTAGCGGGAGTCATGACGAGCAGTACTTC. Drawing the rest from reference TRBV14 and TRBJ2-7, the complete variable domain is EAGVTQFPSHSVIEKGQTVTLRCDPISGHDNLYWYRRVMGKEIKFLLHFVKESKQDESGMPNNRFLAERTGGTYSTLKVQPAELEDSGVYFCASSQTSGSHDEQYFGPGTRLTVT.

The chain combines TRBV25-1 with TRBJ2-2, with 8 positions matching TRBD2. Germline assignment: CDR1 MGHDK and CDR2 SYGVNS. There are 18 residues in the CDR3. The junction had 10 bases not matched to a gene; V was cut back by 4 bases and J by 0 bases. CDR3 sequence: CASSVVKAGVANTGELFF. CDR3 bases: TGTGCCAGCAGTGTAGTTAAAGCGGGAGTCGCGAACACCGGGGAGCTGTTTTTT.

The chain employs TRBV6-4 and TRBJ1-5, with 9 bases that match TRBD1. Germline CDR1 MRHNA, CDR2 SNTAGT. With V trimmed by 7 bases and J by 5 bases, 18 bases remained unmatched. The CDR3 runs 18 residues. The CDR3 here is CASIEYGTGHSRDQPQHF. DNA for the CDR3: TGTGCCAGCATTGAGTACGGGACAGGGCATTCCCGGGATCAGCCCCAGCATTTT.

The chain couples TRBV9 to TRBJ2-1, with D hard to call. CDR1 is SGDLS and CDR2 is YYNGEE in the germline V gene. V was clipped by 3 bases and J by 12 bases, with 19 bases between them. This CDR3 region has 14 residues. CDR3 sequence reads: CASSANPRPSGQFF. For the CDR3, the DNA is TGTGCCAGCAGCGCCAACCCCCGGCCCTCGGGGCAGTTCTTC.

The rearrangement uses TRBV18 and TRBJ2-5; the D gene is possibly TRBD2 (6 bases). Germline V gene data show CDR1 as KGHSH and CDR2 as LQKENI. V lost 1 base to trimming and J lost 4 bases, with 7 bases between them. CDR3 length equals 13 residues. Written as DNA, the CDR3 is TGTGCCAGCTCACCACAGGGAGGAGAGACCCAGTACTTC. It translates to CASSPQGGETQYF.

The V and J genes are TRBV15 and TRBJ1-3; TRBD1 matches 10 bases. After removal of 8 bases from V and 3 bases from J, the junction contained 7 bases not matched to a gene. CDR3 length: 15 residues. Germline lookup yields CDR1 LNHNV and CDR2 YYDKDF (reference sequence). CDR3 in DNA: TGTGCCACCGGAGACAGGGGGCGAGATGGAAACACCATATATTTT. Amino acids: CATGDRGRDGNTIYF.

This clone was counted once. This chain joins TRBV9 and TRBJ2-1; 9 positions match TRBD2. Trimming removed 3 bases from V and 5 bases from J; junction bases left unmatched: 6. This CDR3 has 15 residues. Germline V gene sequence: CDR1 SGDLS, CDR2 YYNGEE. This CDR3 is CASSAGGRADNEQFF. The CDR3 DNA is TGTGCCAGCAGCGCGGGCGGGAGGGCCGACAATGAGCAGTTCTTC.

This clone was counted once. The V call is TRBV6-2 or TRBV6-3, the J call TRBJ2-2, with a weak D call TRBD1 (6 bases). The CDR3 sequence is 17 residues long. CDR1 and CDR2 from the germline V gene are MNHEY and SVGEGT. Trimming removed 2 bases at V and 3 bases at J, with 16 bases between. The CDR3 bases are TGTGCCAGCAGTTACGAGCTCGGGACATCCTACACCGGGGAGCTGTTTTTT. Translated, it gives CASSYELGTSYTGELFF.

This clone was seen a single time. This chain joins TRBV27 and TRBJ2-7; D might be TRBD1 (6 bases). The CDR3 loop spans 21 amino acids. Germline V gives CDR1 MNHEY, CDR2 SMNVEV (reference sequence). Trimming took 7 bases from V and 4 from J, leaving 38 bases between them. The chain's CDR3 is CASTPLVSNMGRGHGRYEQYF. DNA for the CDR3: TGTGCCAGCACCCCATTGGTATCTAACATGGGTCGGGGACACGGTAGATACGAGCAGTACTTC.

In DNA, the CDR3 is TGTGCCAGCAGCTTAGCGGCCAGCGGGAGCTATACCGGGGAGCTGTTTTTT. This encodes CASSLAASGSYTGELFF. The rearrangement links TRBV7-8 to TRBJ2-2, with TRBD2 matching over 8 bases. V gave up 0 bases and J gave up 5 bases; unmatched junction bases: 8. The CDR3 spans 17 residues. Germline V gene lookup returns CDR1 SGHVS and CDR2 FQNEAQ.

The V call is TRBV15, the J call TRBJ2-1; 8 bases are a match to TRBD2. V gave up 0 bases and J gave up 7 bases; unmatched junction bases: 8. Germline V gives CDR1 LNHNV, CDR2 YYDKDF (reference sequence). This CDR3 contains 16 residues. The DNA of the CDR3 is TGTGCCACCAGCAGAGATCGGGGGGGAGTGGGGAATGAGCAGTTCTTC. This gives the protein CATSRDRGGVGNEQFF.

This rearrangement joins TRBV4-1 to TRBJ1-1; unclear D gene. Between the trimmed V and J ends, which lost 1 base and 3 bases, there was a span of 21 bases. Germline V gene sequence: CDR1 MGHRA, CDR2 YSYEKL. The CDR3 has 18 amino acids. Written as DNA, the CDR3 is TGCGCCAGCAGCCAAGCTCATCGGAGCGCGCAGTACTACACTGAAGCTTTCTTT. Translated, it gives CASSQAHRSAQYYTEAFF.

The V and J genes are TRBV13 and TRBJ2-1; TRBD2 matches at 15 bases. The junction had 3 bases not matched to a gene; V was cut back by 2 bases and J by 7 bases. The CDR3 extends over 16 amino acids. The germline CDR1 and CDR2 sequences are PRHDT and FYEKMQ (reference sequence). The CDR3 DNA reads TGTGCCAGCAGCTTAAGGGGACTAGCGGGAGGAAATGAGCAGTTCTTC. It specifies CASSLRGLAGGNEQFF.

This sequence joins TRBV3-1 (or the pseudogene TRBV3-2) and TRBJ1-2; 12 bases agree with TRBD1. Germline trimming cut 1 base from V and 7 bases from J; bases unmatched to any gene: 1. The germline V gene encodes CDR1 LGHDT and CDR2 YNNKEL (reference sequence). The CDR3 has 14 amino acids. The CDR3, as DNA: TGTGCCAGCAGCCAAGGGGGACAGGGGGCTGGCTACACCTTC. The encoded protein is CASSQGGQGAGYTF.

This chain joins TRBV29-1 and TRBJ2-2; 12 bases map to TRBD2. Trimming cost V 7 bases and J 0 bases; bases outside gene matches: 9. Germline V CDR1 and CDR2: SQVTM, ANQGSEA. The CDR3 contains 17 residues. This chain's CDR3 is CSARLAGAGANTGELFF. The CDR3 DNA reads as TGCAGCGCCCGACTAGCGGGAGCGGGGGCGAACACCGGGGAGCTGTTTTTT.

The genes are TRBV5-1 and TRBJ2-7, with D possibly matching TRBD1 (6 bases). The CDR3 sequence is 16 residues long. Germline V gene lookup returns CDR1 SGHRS and CDR2 YFSETQ. V shed 4 bases and J shed 3 bases, with 20 bases lying between them. This CDR3 is CASSTASGQARYEQYF. The CDR3 DNA follows: TGCGCCAGCAGCACGGCATCGGGACAAGCCCGCTACGAGCAGTACTTC.